Reported below is one T cell receptor (beta chain). The antigen it binds to is not known. The sample holds no much larger clone one base away, and base qualities are not on file. In the germline V gene, CDR1 corresponds to MGHRA and CDR2 to YSYEKL. The CDR3 contains 16 residues, cysteine and phenylalanine counted. The DNA shown is the 48-base CDR3, in frame from base 1. V is pruned by 1 base and J by 6 bases, leaving 8 bases of the junction without a gene match. This specimen belongs to a study of shared T cell receptors in the human thymus (dated by TCRdb to about 2021). About the investigation overall: The study examined how the human thymus generates shared, self-reactive T-cell receptor alpha chains.

The library was generated by the immunoSEQ multiplex PCR assay. Here the immuneACCESS table is served through TCRdb, limited to in-frame sequences with V and J called. Missing clones are a known gap in these copies; in checked studies unresolved V genes cover under half, and the rest lacks a known reason. A total of approximately 730,000 clones appear in this sample, over 75% of them only once. Of the sample, 0.0095% to 0.011% falls within the top ten clones. This sample was shared with a second study, whose subject was human thymus T cells. In that second paper, the authors write: Immunologically healthy infants undergoing open corrective cardiac surgery for congenital heart defects in Finland were used as donors. The thymus tissue came from surgical resects taken out during corrective cardiac surgery. Usage of V and J gene segments appeared to be biased in both the thymic and the peripheral blood repertoires. The related research found that thymic TCR repertoires overlapped highly between unrelated individuals. The study used eight infant thymus samples plus four related peripheral blood samples to characterize TCR alpha and beta repertoires. The infant donors were roughly 7 to 244 days old, and the cohort included a handful of males and two females. After being mechanically released from the tissue, thymocytes were kept at -70 degrees C in pellets of about 10-33 million cells. A QIAsymphony instrument was used to extract genomic DNA from frozen cell pellets. TCRB and TCRAD loci were amplified from a standardized quantity of quality-controlled genomic DNA using the immunoSEQ multiplex PCR assay. The V(D)J region was spanned by amplicons of a length sufficient to cover the CDR3 and to identify V and J genes. The amplicons were sequenced on an Illumina platform via the commercial immunoSEQ service. Primer bias and sequencing errors were corrected as previously described, and TCRAD and TCRB definitions were based on the IMGT database. Repertoires were analysed with immunoSEQ Analyzer 3.0 and VDJTools, covering basic statistics, V/J segment usage, diversity estimates, rarefaction and pairwise overlap. To estimate diversity, the Chao1, ChaoE, Efron-Thisted, Shannon and inverse Simpson indices were applied, and diversity was also estimated on datasets down-sampled to the smallest sample. Repertoire overlap used strict matching of CDR3 nucleotide sequence, V gene and J gene, with Jaccard-based multidimensional scaling clustering. On average, thymus samples yielded about 730,000 unique TCRB clonotypes, whereas blood samples yielded approximately 90,000.

The specimen was thymocytes. The rearranged chain carries TRBV4-1 and TRBJ1-2; 10 bases in the middle match TRBD1. This clonotype was sampled from a girl under three years old with a congenital heart defect. Donor details come from another sample of the same person, matched by shared clones. The DNA sequence is as follows: TGCGCCAGCAGCCAAGGTGACAGGGGGCGCCGGAATGGCTACACCTTC. Its translation is CASSQGDRGRRNGYTF.